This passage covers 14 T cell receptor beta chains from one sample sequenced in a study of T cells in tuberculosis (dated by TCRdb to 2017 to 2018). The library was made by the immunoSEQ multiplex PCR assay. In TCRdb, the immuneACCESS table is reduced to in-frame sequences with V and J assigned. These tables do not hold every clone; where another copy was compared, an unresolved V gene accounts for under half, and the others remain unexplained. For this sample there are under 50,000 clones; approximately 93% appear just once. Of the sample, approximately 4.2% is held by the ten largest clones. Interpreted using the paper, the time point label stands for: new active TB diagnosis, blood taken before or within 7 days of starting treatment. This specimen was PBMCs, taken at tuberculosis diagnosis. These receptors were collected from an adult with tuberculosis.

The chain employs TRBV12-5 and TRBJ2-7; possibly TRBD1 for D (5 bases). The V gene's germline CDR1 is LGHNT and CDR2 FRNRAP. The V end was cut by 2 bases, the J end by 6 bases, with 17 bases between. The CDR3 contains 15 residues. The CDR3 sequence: CASGLTRALVFEQYF. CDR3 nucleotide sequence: TGTGCTAGTGGTTTGACCAGGGCTTTGGTTTTCGAGCAGTACTTC.

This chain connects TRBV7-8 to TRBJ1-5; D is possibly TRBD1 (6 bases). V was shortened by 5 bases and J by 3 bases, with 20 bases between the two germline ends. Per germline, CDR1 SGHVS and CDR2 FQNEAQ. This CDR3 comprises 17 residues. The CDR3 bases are TGTGCCAGCAGCCAGGAAACGTACAGGGTCATCAATCAGCCCCAGCATTTT. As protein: CASSQETYRVINQPQHF.

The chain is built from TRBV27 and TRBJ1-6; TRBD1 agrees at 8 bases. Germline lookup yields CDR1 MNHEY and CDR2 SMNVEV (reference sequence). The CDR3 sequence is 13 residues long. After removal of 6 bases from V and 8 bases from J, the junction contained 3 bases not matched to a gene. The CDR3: CASRQGADSPLHF. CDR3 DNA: TGTGCCAGCAGGCAGGGGGCTGATTCACCCCTCCACTTT.

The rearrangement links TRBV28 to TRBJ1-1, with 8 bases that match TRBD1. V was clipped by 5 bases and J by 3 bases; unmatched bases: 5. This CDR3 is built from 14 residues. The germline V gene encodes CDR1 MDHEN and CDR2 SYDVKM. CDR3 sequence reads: CASSGQGPYTEAFF. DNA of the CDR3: TGTGCCAGCAGTGGACAGGGCCCTTACACTGAAGCTTTCTTT.

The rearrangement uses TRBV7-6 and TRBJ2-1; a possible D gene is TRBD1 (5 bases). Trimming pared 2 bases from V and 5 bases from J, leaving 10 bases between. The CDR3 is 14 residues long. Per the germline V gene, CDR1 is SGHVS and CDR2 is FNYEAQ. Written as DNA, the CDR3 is TGTGCCAGCAGCTTATGGCAGGGAAACAATGAGCAGTTCTTC. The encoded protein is CASSLWQGNNEQFF.

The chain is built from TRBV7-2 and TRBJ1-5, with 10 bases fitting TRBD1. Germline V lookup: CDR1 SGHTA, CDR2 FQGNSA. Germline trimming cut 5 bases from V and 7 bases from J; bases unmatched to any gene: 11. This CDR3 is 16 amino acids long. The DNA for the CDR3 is TGTGCCAGCAGCCCACGACGACAGGGGGCAGGACAGCCCCAGCATTTT. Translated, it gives CASSPRRQGAGQPQHF.

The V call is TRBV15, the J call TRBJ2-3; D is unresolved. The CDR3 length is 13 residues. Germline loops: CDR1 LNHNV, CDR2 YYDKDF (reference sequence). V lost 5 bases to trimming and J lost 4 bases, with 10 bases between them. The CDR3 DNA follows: TGTGCCACCAGCCGTGCGGCCTCAGATACGCAGTATTTT. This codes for CATSRAASDTQYF.

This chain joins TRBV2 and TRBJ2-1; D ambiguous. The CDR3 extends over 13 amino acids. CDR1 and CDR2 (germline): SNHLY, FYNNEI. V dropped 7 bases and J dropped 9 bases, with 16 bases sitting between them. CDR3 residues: CASNRDYESEQFF. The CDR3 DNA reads TGTGCCAGCAACCGCGATTATGAATCTGAGCAGTTCTTC.

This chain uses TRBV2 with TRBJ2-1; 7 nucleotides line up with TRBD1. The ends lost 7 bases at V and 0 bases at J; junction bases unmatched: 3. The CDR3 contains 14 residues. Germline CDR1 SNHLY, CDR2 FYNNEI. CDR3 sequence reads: CASTHRGSYNEQFF. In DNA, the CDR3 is TGTGCCAGCACCCACAGGGGCTCCTACAATGAGCAGTTCTTC.

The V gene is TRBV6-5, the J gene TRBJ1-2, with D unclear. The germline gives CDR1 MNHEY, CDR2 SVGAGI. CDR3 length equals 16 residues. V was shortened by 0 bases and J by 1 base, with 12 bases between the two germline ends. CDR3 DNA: TGTGCCAGCAGTTACTCGATTCTTGTCAGTAACTATGGCTACACCTTC. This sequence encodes CASSYSILVSNYGYTF.

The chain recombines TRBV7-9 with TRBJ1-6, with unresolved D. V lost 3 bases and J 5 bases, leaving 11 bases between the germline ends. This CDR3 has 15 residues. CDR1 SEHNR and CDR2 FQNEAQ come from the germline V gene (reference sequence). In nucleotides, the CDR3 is TGTGCCAGCAGCTTTTCCAGGTCACATAATTCACCCCTCCACTTT. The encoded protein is CASSFSRSHNSPLHF.

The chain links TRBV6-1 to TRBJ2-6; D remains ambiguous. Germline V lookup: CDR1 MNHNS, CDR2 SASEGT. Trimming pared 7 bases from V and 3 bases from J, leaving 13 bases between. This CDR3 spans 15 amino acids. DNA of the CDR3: TGTGCCAGCATACAGAGCCTGGTTGGGGCCAACGTCCTGACTTTC. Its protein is CASIQSLVGANVLTF.

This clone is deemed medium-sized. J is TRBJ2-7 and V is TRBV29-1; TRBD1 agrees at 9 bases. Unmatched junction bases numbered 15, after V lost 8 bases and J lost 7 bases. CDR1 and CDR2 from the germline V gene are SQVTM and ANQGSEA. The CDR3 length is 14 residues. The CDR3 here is CSFSHRGLSSEQYF. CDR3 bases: TGCAGCTTCTCCCACAGGGGGCTCTCTAGTGAGCAGTACTTC.

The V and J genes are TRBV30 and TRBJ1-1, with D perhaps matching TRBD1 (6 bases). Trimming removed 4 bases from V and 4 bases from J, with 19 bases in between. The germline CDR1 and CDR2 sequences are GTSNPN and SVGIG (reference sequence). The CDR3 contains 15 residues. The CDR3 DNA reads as TGTGCCTGGAATACAGGGTTTGGGAGCAGCACTGAAGCTTTCTTT. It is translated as CAWNTGFGSSTEAFF.